The 25 T cell receptor beta chains in this list originate from one sample, sequenced in a study of regulatory T cells in long-lasting Graves disease. Investigators prepared the TCR beta libraries by applying iRepertoire HTBI primers and Arm-PCR of CDR3 regions. TCRdb redid the calling of the multiplex PCR reads with MiXCR, one entry per CDR3 protein. The table shows 350,000 to 500,000 distinct CDR3 sequences, with about 15% occurring only once. The sample's time point: newly diagnosed GD, antithyroid drugs for less than 3 months. The TCR library used RNA extracted from PBMCs. Separately, the same data were catalogued under a study of T cells in Graves' hyperthyroidism and ophthalmopathy.

Sample: peripheral blood mononuclear cells (PBMCs), taken at new diagnosis, from a patient treated with antithyroid drugs. The receptors were sampled from a woman under 30 with Graves disease.

The chain links TRBV5-4 to TRBJ2-1, with D maybe TRBD1 (6 bases). The CDR3 contains 13 residues. V lost 3 bases and J lost 9, with 13 bases in between. Germline CDR1 is SGHNT and CDR2 is YYREEE (reference sequence). CDR3 in amino acids: CASSSHGDIEQFF. DNA of the CDR3: TGTGCCAGCAGCTCTCACGGGGACATTGAGCAGTTCTTC.

The rearrangement joins TRBV10-1 to TRBJ2-7; D gene uncertain. This CDR3 comprises 12 residues. CDR1 and CDR2 from the germline V gene are WNHNN and SYGVQD (reference sequence). Trimming removed 9 bases at V and 7 bases at J, with 16 bases between. For the CDR3, the DNA is TGCGCCAGTTCGGCGGACCTCGGGGAGCAGTACTTC. This codes for CASSADLGEQYF.

This clonotype appeared many times. V gene TRBV27 combines with J gene TRBJ2-5; D may match TRBD1 or TRBD2 (5 bases each). The ends were cut back, 8 bases at V and 5 bases at J, with 21 bases in the middle. Germline CDR1 is MNHEY and CDR2 is SMNVEV (reference sequence). The CDR3 runs 15 residues. CDR3 loop: CASRTPRGGGETQYF. DNA for the CDR3: TGTGCCAGCCGCACCCCCCGGGGTGGGGGTGAGACCCAGTACTTC.

Of note for this clonotype: No DNA is shown, since the ends of the CDR3 on it are uncertain; the CDR3 is the one TCRdb lists. The chain recombines TRBV5-1 with TRBJ2-7; the listed D gene, TRBD1, was not tested against the DNA. The CDR3 totals 15 residues, both ends included. Germline CDR1 and CDR2: SGHRS and YFSETQ. CDR3 residues: CASSFGAGSYYEQCF.

About this clonotype itself: A clone one base away is much larger, so this may be a read error. This chain uses TRBV11-2 with TRBJ2-1, with 8 positions matching TRBD2. Germline V lookup: CDR1 SGHAT, CDR2 FQNNGV. The CDR3 spans 14 residues. V lost 7 bases, J lost 10 bases, and 12 bases stayed unmatched. The CDR3 bases are TGTGCCAGCAAACCGGGACTAGAGGGGGTCGAGCAGTTCTTC. Translation gives CASKPGLEGVEQFF.

This clonotype was seen repeatedly, ten times or more. This rearrangement joins TRBV11-2 to TRBJ2-7, with D perhaps matching TRBD2 (5 bases). The CDR3 totals 15 residues. V was trimmed by 5 bases and J by 2 bases, leaving 16 bases between them. CDR1 and CDR2 (germline): SGHAT, FQNNGV. CDR3 bases: TGTGCCAGCAGCCCACGACCGGACGGGACCTACGAGCAGTACTTC. Translating gives CASSPRPDGTYEQYF. The variable domain in full, with the rest retrieved from reference TRBV11-2 and TRBJ2-7, is EAGVAQSPRYKIIEKRQSVAFWCNPISGHATLYWYQQILGQGPKLLIQFQNNGVVDDSQLPKDRFSAERLKGVDSTLKIQPAKLEDSAVYLCASSPRPDGTYEQYFGPGTRLTVT.

Many counts were recorded for this clonotype. The CDR3 DNA sequence: TGTGCCAGCAGCCTTCGTTTTAGAGGCACTGAAGCTTTCTTT. Its translation is CASSLRFRGTEAFF. This chain uses TRBV16 with TRBJ1-1; unclear D gene. The V gene's germline CDR1 is KGHSY and CDR2 FQNENV. Trimming took off 4 bases at V and 4 bases at J, with 13 bases between the two ends. This CDR3 is built from 14 residues.

About this clonotype itself: A much larger clone lies one base from this, so it may be a read error. This chain links TRBV6-5 with TRBJ2-5; possibly TRBD1 or TRBD2 for D (6 bases each). V was trimmed by 0 bases and J by 2 bases, leaving 13 bases between them. The CDR3 loop spans 16 amino acids. Germline CDR1 is MNHEY and CDR2 is SVGAGI. This chain's CDR3 is CASSYSWRGWQETQYF. CDR3 sequence (DNA): TGTGCCAGCAGTTACTCTTGGAGGGGGTGGCAAGAGACCCAGTACTTC.

This clonotype has a count of ten or more. The CDR3 DNA is TGTGCCAGCAGTTTGGGGAGATCGCCTAGCGGGACCGGGGGGTTCTTC. It encodes CASSLGRSPSGTGGFF. The V and J genes are TRBV28 and TRBJ2-1; 9 nucleotides line up with TRBD2. This CDR3 has 16 residues. J was trimmed by 15 bases and V by 3 bases; bases with no gene match: 18. CDR1 and CDR2 (germline): MDHEN, SYDVKM. Full variable domain (remainder filled in from reference TRBV28 and TRBJ2-1): DVKVTQSSRYLVKRTGEKVFLECVQDMDHENMFWYRQDPGLGLRLIYFSYDVKMKEKGDIPEGYSVSREKKERFSLILESASTNQTSMYLCASSLGRSPSGTGGFFGPGTRLTVL.

This clonotype came up a few times. V and J are TRBV5-4 and TRBJ1-1; D is possibly TRBD1 (5 bases). This CDR3 contains 15 residues. The ends were cut back, 5 bases at V and 1 base at J, with 15 bases in the middle. Germline V gene sequence: CDR1 SGHNT, CDR2 YYREEE (reference sequence). In DNA form, the CDR3 reads TGTGCCAGCAGGGATGGGACGTCCTCGAACACTGAAGCTTTCTTT. Translated, it gives CASRDGTSSNTEAFF.

This clonotype appeared a few times. The CDR3, as DNA: TGTGCCAGCAGTCCCTACAGGGGACAGTACGAGCAGTACTTC. Protein product: CASSPYRGQYEQYF. The gene calls are TRBV6-2 or TRBV6-3 and TRBJ2-7; 7 bases map to TRBD1. This CDR3 spans 14 amino acids. The ends lost 5 bases at V and 4 bases at J; junction bases unmatched: 8. The germline V gene has CDR1 MNHEY and CDR2 SVGEGT.

J is TRBJ1-1 and V is TRBV4-2; a possible D gene is TRBD1 (6 bases). Between the trimmed V and J ends, which lost 0 bases and 6 bases, there was a span of 20 bases. CDR3 length equals 17 residues. Looked up from germline, CDR1 is LGHNA and CDR2 is YNFKEQ. DNA of the CDR3: TGTGCCAGCAGCCAAGATTTTGGGGTAGGGGGGTGGTCTGAAGCTTTCTTT. It translates to CASSQDFGVGGWSEAFF.

The chain has TRBV27 and TRBJ2-1, with 8 bases identical to TRBD2. V shed 1 base, J shed 4 bases, and the junction held 9 bases outside the gene matches. The CDR3 has 17 amino acids. Germline V gives CDR1 MNHEY, CDR2 SMNVEV (reference sequence). CDR3 coding DNA: TGTGCCAGCAGTTTATGGTCTCGACTAGCGCTTTACAATGAGCAGTTCTTC. Its translation is CASSLWSRLALYNEQFF.

This clonotype was observed a few times. The J gene is TRBJ2-4, the V gene TRBV5-8; D might be TRBD2 (6 bases). In germline, CDR1 is SGHTS, CDR2 YDEGEE. The CDR3 contains 13 residues. Trimming took off 0 bases at V and 7 bases at J, with 8 bases between the two ends. CDR3 protein: CASSLGRANIQYF. The CDR3 nucleotides are TGTGCCAGCAGCTTGGGGAGGGCTAACATTCAGTACTTC. The full variable domain, with the rest looked up from reference TRBV5-8 and TRBJ2-4, is EAGVTQSPTHLIKTRGQQATLRCSPISGHTSVYWYQQALGLGLQFLLWYDEGEERNRGNFPPRFSGRQFPNYSSELNVNALELEDSALYLCASSLGRANIQYFGAGTRLSVL.

This clonotype has at least ten counts. The chain employs TRBV7-3 and TRBJ2-1; TRBD1 agrees at 7 bases. This CDR3 region has 18 residues. Germline V lookup: CDR1 SGHTA, CDR2 FQGTGA. Trimming removed 5 bases from V and 4 bases from J; junction bases left unmatched: 17. CDR3 residues: CASSRKRGALTGYNEQFF. The CDR3 DNA reads as TGTGCCAGCAGCCGAAAAAGGGGAGCACTGACAGGGTACAATGAGCAGTTCTTC. The full variable domain, rest sourced from reference TRBV7-3 and TRBJ2-1, is GAGVSQTPSNKVTEKGKYVELRCDPISGHTALYWYRQSLGQGPEFLIYFQGTGAADDSGLPNDRFFAVRPEGSVSTLKIQRTERGDSAVYLCASSRKRGALTGYNEQFFGPGTRLTVL.

The sample holds many counts of this clonotype. The chain uses TRBV5-5 and TRBJ2-1; tentatively, D is TRBD2 (6 bases). The CDR3 has 17 residues. Per germline, CDR1 SGHKS and CDR2 YYEKEE (reference sequence). Trimming pared 4 bases from V and 3 bases from J, leaving 20 bases between. The DNA for the CDR3 is TGTGCCAGCAGCGCGGGGTTAGTTCAGATACTCTACAATGAGCAGTTCTTC. Amino acid sequence: CASSAGLVQILYNEQFF.

This clonotype has a handful of counts. The rearrangement uses TRBV29-1 and TRBJ1-5; no reliable D call. V lost 4 bases to trimming and J lost 4 bases, with 11 bases between them. The CDR3 contains 13 residues. Germline loops: CDR1 SQVTM, CDR2 ANQGSEA. In DNA, the CDR3 is TGCAGCGTTGGGGAAACGGGGAATCAGCCCCAGCATTTT. Translated, it gives CSVGETGNQPQHF.

In this sample, this clonotype turned up a few times. V and J are TRBV7-9 and TRBJ1-4; D gene ambiguous. The CDR3 is 11 amino acids. The V and J ends lost 7 bases and 8 bases respectively, with 8 bases between them. Per the germline V gene, CDR1 is SEHNR and CDR2 is FQNEAQ (reference sequence). CDR3 sequence: CASTLDEKLFF. CDR3 sequence (DNA): TGTGCCAGCACTCTGGACGAAAAACTGTTTTTT.

This clonotype appeared many times. The V and J genes are TRBV18 and TRBJ1-5, with D perhaps matching TRBD1 (5 bases). V lost 3 bases and J lost 6, with 12 bases in between. This CDR3 has 14 residues. CDR1 KGHSH and CDR2 LQKENI come from the germline V gene. This CDR3 is CASSPSSGPQPQHF. CDR3 nucleotide sequence: TGTGCCAGCTCACCCTCGTCAGGGCCTCAGCCCCAGCATTTT.

The sample holds many counts of this clonotype. The chain has TRBV7-2 and TRBJ1-1, with 9 bases fitting TRBD1. Germline V lookup: CDR1 SGHTA, CDR2 FQGNSA. With V trimmed by 5 bases and J by 3 bases, 7 bases remained unmatched. The length of the CDR3 is 15 residues. CDR3 residues: CASSADRGVDTEAFF. CDR3 nucleotide sequence: TGTGCCAGCAGCGCCGACAGGGGGGTCGACACTGAAGCTTTCTTT. The full variable domain, in which reference TRBV7-2 and TRBJ1-1 provide the parts outside the CDR3, is GAGVSQSPSNKVTEKGKDVELRCDPISGHTALYWYRQSLGQGLEFLIYFQGNSAPDKSGLPSDRFSAERTGGSVSTLTIQRTQQEDSAVYLCASSADRGVDTEAFFGQGTRLTVV.

In this sample, this clonotype turned up a few times. The chain uses TRBV7-3 and TRBJ1-6; D unresolved. Germline CDR1 SGHTA, CDR2 FQGTGA. V lost 10 bases and J lost 9, with 13 bases in between. The CDR3 has 12 amino acids. CDR3 protein: CATRNYFSPLHF. In nucleotides, the CDR3 is TGTGCCACCAGAAACTATTTTTCACCCCTCCACTTT.

This clonotype was observed a handful of times. The V call is TRBV25-1, the J call TRBJ2-3, with D perhaps matching TRBD1 (8 bases). V shed 4 bases and J shed 2 bases, with 22 bases lying between them. Per germline, CDR1 MGHDK and CDR2 SYGVNS. This CDR3 contains 18 residues. Here the CDR3 DNA reads TGTGCCAGCAGTGGGGGTTACAGGGGGGGTGCACCCACAGATACGCAGTATTTT. Its protein product is CASSGGYRGGAPTDTQYF.

This chain links TRBV5-1 with TRBJ2-2, with 8 positions matching TRBD2. Trimming took 0 bases from V and 5 from J; bases not matched to a gene: 6. This CDR3 spans 16 amino acids. Germline V gene sequence: CDR1 SGHRS, CDR2 YFSETQ. The chain's CDR3 is CASSLDIGRVTGELFF. DNA for the CDR3: TGCGCCAGCAGCTTGGATATCGGGAGGGTAACCGGGGAGCTGTTTTTT.

With regard to this clonotype: This could be a read error, since a much larger clone is one nucleotide away. The chain employs TRBV20-1 and TRBJ2-2, with a tentative D call TRBD1 (6 bases). Germline CDR1 and CDR2: DFQATT and SNEGSKA (reference sequence). This CDR3 is built from 13 residues. CDR3 loop: CSAWTANTGERFF. CDR3 nucleotide sequence: TGCAGTGCCTGGACAGCGAACACCGGGGAGCGGTTTTTT.

This rearrangement joins TRBV5-1 to TRBJ2-1; D possibly matches TRBD1 or TRBD2 (5 bases each). Trimming took 4 bases from V and 7 from J, leaving 15 bases between them. CDR1 is SGHRS and CDR2 is YFSETQ in the germline V gene. The CDR3 consists of 14 residues. DNA of the CDR3: TGCGCCAGCAGCAATCCCGGGACGGATAATGAGCAGTTCTTC. Amino acid sequence: CASSNPGTDNEQFF.